Listed below are T cell receptor beta chains from one sample, sequenced in a study of beta chain features in type 1 diabetes. Sequencing was performed with immunoSEQ multiplex PCR; in TCRdb, only in-frame clones are kept and a portion is missing. The sample yields more than 150,000 clones, approximately 12% seen once. The sequencing sample was made of central memory CD4+ T cells from blood. The receptors were sampled from a man between 18 and 35 years old in good health. The CDR3 runs from the conserved cysteine through the conserved F or W. The D gene is left open where the match is weak. Size tells how often a clone was seen (once, few, many) or the class of an expanded clone, and some rows leave it out.

>-|TRBV9|TRBJ2-6|TRBD1
TGTGCCAGCAGCGCCAGCCCGGGACAGCTCTCTGGGGCCAACGTCCTGACTTTC
CASSASPGQLSGANVLTF
>many|TRBV5-4|TRBJ2-4|-
TGTGCCAGCAGCTCCGGGACCATAGGTCGGAGCATTCAGTACTTC
CASSSGTIGRSIQYF
>few|TRBV9|TRBJ1-2|-
TGTGCCAGCAGCGGGTGGGATTACGACAGACGCACCTTC
CASSGWDYDRRTF
>few|TRBV10-3|TRBJ1-5|-
TGTGCCATCGCCGGGACACTAGAGGAGCCCCAGCATTTT
CAIAGTLEEPQHF
>-|TRBV29-1|TRBJ1-3|-
TGCAGCGCTTCGCCCTATACTGGAAACACCATATATTTT
CSASPYTGNTIYF
>-|TRBV18|TRBJ1-1|-
TGTGCCAGCTCACCACAGAAGAACACTGAAGCTTTCTTT
CASSPQKNTEAFF
>few|TRBV30|TRBJ1-2|-
TGTGCCTGGAGTCCGGGGAGGGGGAAAGGAGGCTACACCTTC
CAWSPGRGKGGYTF
>few|TRBV7-9|TRBJ2-3|-
TGTGCCAGCAGCTTAGTTTCAGATACGCAGTATTTT
CASSLVSDTQYF
>few|TRBV10-3|TRBJ2-3|-
TGTGCCATCAGTGATTCACAGGGTATCACAGATACGCAGTATTTT
CAISDSQGITDTQYF
>-|TRBV7-3|TRBJ2-7|TRBD1
TGTGCCAGCAGCTTATTAAGTTGGGGACAGGGACCTCTCTACGAGCAGTACTTC
CASSLLSWGQGPLYEQYF
>-|TRBV18|TRBJ2-7|-
TGTGCCAGCTCACGCACGACTGCGGGCTCCTACGAGCAGTACTTC
CASSRTTAGSYEQYF
>few|TRBV5-6|TRBJ2-2|-
TGTGCCAGCAGCCCCGGGTTTTCCACCGGGGAGCTGTTTTTT
CASSPGFSTGELFF
>few|TRBV12-5|TRBJ2-1|TRBD1
TGTGCTAGTGGTCCGGGGACAGGGTTATACAATGAGCAGTTCTTC
CASGPGTGLYNEQFF
>-|TRBV30|TRBJ1-1|-
TGTGCCTGGAGTGGCAAGAGCCCAAACACTGAAGCTTTCTTT
CAWSGKSPNTEAFF
>-|TRBV4-1|TRBJ2-6|-
TGCGCCAGCAGCCAACAAGGGACTCCTGGGGCCAACGTCCTGACTTTC
CASSQQGTPGANVLTF
>-|TRBV4-3|TRBJ1-1|-
TGCGCCAGCAGCCAAGGAGGAGGGGATTTAAAAGCTTTCTTT
CASSQGGGDLKAFF
>few|TRBV28|TRBJ2-4|-
TGTGCCAGCAGTTTCGGCGGGGACGAAAACATTCAGTACTTC
CASSFGGDENIQYF
>-|TRBV7-2|TRBJ2-7|TRBD1
TGTGCCAGCAGCTCAGGGGGTGGCTACGAGCAGTACTTC
CASSSGGGYEQYF
>-|TRBV6-4|TRBJ2-3|-
TGTGCCACCCCCTGGGACAGCACAGATACGCAGTATTTT
CATPWDSTDTQYF